This section outlines one T cell receptor (beta chain) sequence together with its context. Its target is unknown. The blood volume drawn from each donor was about 2.5 ml. The source of the sample is a study of monozygotic twins with inflammatory bowel disease. Regarding the study as a whole: Findings did not support one strong IBD-associated signal or clonotype.

Looked up from germline, CDR1 is SGDLS and CDR2 is YYNGEE. The CDR3 covers 14 residues. Per-sample cDNA came from eight separate reactions. TCRdb reprocessed the 5' RACE reads; each CDR3 protein has one entry and no DNA is given. This sample contains about 420,000 distinct CDR3 sequences. The receptor's source is a human donor with ulcerative colitis or Crohn's disease, or a healthy co-twin of an affected twin (not recorded which). J is TRBJ2-1 and V is TRBV9; TCRdb selects TRBD1, and the lack of DNA leaves this call unchecked. Sequencing used blood. CDR3 residues: CASSEGGVRNEQFF.